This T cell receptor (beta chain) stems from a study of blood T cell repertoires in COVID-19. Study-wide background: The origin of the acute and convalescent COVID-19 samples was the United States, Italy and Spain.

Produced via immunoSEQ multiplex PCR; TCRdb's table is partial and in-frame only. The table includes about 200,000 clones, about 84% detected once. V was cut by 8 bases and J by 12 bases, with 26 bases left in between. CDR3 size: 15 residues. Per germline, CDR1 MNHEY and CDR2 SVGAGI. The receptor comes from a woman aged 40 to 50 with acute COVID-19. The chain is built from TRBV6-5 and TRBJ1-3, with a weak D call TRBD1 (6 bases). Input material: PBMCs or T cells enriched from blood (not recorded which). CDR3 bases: TGTGCCAGCCGAAGGCGGGGGGCGTACACGGGTGGCATATATTTT. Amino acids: CASRRRGAYTGGIYF.